The text below deals with one TCR beta chain. The data belong to a study of control samples from healthy donors and cancer patients. Germline assignment: CDR1 GTSNPN and CDR2 SVGIG (reference sequence). CDR3 length: 17 residues. Trimming took off 0 bases at V and 0 bases at J, with 15 bases between the two ends. The protocol was immunoSEQ multiplex PCR, while the TCRdb copy is restricted to in-frame clones and leaves out a portion. Of 57,000 or so clones listed, almost 90% are singletons. Material for sequencing was PBMCs. This rearrangement joins TRBV30 to TRBJ1-5, with D unresolved. The TCR was taken from a man aged 60-69 years with colorectal cancer. The CDR3 sequence: CAWSVGNGPYSNQPQHF. The CDR3 DNA is TGTGCCTGGAGTGTTGGGAATGGCCCATATAGCAATCAGCCCCAGCATTTT.